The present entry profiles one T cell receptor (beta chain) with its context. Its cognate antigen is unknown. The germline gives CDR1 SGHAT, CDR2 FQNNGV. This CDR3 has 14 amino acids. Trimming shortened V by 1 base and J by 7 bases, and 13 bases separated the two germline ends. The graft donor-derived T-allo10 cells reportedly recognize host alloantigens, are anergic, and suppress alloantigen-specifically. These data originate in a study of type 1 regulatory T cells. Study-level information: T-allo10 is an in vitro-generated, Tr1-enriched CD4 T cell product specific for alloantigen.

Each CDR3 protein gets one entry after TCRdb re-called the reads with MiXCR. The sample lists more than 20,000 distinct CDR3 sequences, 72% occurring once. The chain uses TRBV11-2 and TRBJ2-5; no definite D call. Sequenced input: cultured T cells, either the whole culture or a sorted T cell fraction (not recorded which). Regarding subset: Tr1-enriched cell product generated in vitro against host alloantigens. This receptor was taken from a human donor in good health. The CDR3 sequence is CASSLGPTSPTQYF. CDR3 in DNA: TGTGCCAGCAGCTTAGGACCGACAAGTCCGACCCAGTACTTC.